This TCR beta chain was identified in a study of shared clonotypes between healthy human individuals. Study at large: The donor group consisted of two women and a few men, aged 18 to 49.

The study drew all its donors from Caucasian adults living in Nashville, Tennessee. It was on ten immunoSEQ deep assay plates that unsorted PBMC DNA was sequenced. Clones were sequenced by immunoSEQ multiplex PCR, and TCRdb holds only the in-frame ones, with some missing. The table includes about 490,000 clones, 70% to 80% detected once. The sequencing sample was made of PBMCs. The sequence derives from a woman between 40 and 50 years old in good health. Some clones in this sample may be carry-over from other donors' samples.

The CDR3 DNA follows: TGCGCCAGCAGCCAAGCTAGGAGTGGGGAGACCCAGTACTTC. It yields the protein CASSQARSGETQYF. The V call is TRBV4-1, the J call TRBJ2-5; D call uncertain. Between the trimmed V and J ends, which lost 1 base and 5 bases, there was a span of 11 bases. This CDR3 is built from 14 residues. Germline V gene lookup returns CDR1 MGHRA and CDR2 YSYEKL.